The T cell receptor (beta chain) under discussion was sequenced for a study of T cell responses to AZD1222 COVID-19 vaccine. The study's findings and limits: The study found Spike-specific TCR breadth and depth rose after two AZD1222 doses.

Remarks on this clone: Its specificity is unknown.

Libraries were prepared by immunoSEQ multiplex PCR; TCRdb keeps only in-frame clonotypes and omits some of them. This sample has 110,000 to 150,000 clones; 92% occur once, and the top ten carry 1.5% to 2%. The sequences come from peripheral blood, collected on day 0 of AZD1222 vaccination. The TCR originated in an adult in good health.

The CDR3 here is CASSQSFDQPQHF. The CDR3 DNA follows: TGTGCCAGCAGCCAATCGTTCGATCAGCCCCAGCATTTT. This sequence joins TRBV16 and TRBJ1-5; D remains ambiguous. Germline-derived CDR1 and CDR2 are KGHSY and FQNENV. V was pared by 0 bases and J by 5 bases, with 5 bases between. The CDR3 totals 13 residues.